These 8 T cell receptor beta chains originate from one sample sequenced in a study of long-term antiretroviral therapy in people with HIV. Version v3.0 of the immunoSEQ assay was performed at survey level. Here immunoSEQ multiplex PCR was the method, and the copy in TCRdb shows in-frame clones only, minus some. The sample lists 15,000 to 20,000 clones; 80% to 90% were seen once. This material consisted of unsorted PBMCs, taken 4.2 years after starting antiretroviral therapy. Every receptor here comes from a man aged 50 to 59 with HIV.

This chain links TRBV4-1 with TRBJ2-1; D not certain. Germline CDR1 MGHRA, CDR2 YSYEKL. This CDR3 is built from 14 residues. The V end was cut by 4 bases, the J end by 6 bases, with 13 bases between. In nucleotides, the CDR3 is TGCGCCAGCAGCCGCGTAGGAGAGCGCAATGAGCAGTTCTTC. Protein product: CASSRVGERNEQFF.

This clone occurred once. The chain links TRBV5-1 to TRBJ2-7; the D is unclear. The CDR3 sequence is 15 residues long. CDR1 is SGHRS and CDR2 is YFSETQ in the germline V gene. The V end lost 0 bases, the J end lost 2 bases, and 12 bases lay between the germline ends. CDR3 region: CASSLGGSKTYEQYF. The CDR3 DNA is TGCGCCAGCAGCTTGGGAGGATCAAAAACCTACGAGCAGTACTTC.

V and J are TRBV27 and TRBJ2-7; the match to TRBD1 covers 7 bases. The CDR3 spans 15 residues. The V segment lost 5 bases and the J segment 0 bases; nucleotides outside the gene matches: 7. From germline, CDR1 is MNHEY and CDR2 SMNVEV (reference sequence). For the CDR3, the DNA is TGTGCCAGCAGTGCTACAGGGGTTGGCTCCTACGAGCAGTACTTC. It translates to CASSATGVGSYEQYF.

The CDR3 loop is CASSGSKEAFF. The CDR3 DNA is TGTGCCAGCAGCGGGTCGAAGGAAGCTTTCTTT. The chain joins TRBV11-2 to TRBJ1-1; D not resolved. V lost 5 bases to trimming and J lost 8 bases, with 9 bases between them. The V gene's germline CDR1 is SGHAT and CDR2 FQNNGV. The CDR3 runs to 11 residues.

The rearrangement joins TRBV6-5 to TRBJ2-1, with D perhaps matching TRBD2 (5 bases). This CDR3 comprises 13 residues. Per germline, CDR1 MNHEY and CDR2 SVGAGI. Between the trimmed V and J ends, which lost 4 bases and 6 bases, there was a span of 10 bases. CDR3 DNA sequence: TGTGCCAGCAGTTTCCCGGGGAGCAATGAGCAGTTCTTC. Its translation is CASSFPGSNEQFF.

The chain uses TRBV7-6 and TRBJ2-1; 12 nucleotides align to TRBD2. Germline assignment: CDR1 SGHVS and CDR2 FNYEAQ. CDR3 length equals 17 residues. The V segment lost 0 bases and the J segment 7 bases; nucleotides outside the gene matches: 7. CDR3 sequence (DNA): TGTGCCAGCAGCTTAGCGCTGTTACTAGCGGGGGGAAATGAGCAGTTCTTC. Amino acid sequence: CASSLALLLAGGNEQFF. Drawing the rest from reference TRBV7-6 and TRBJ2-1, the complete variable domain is GAGVSQSPRYKVTKRGQDVALRCDPISGHVSLYWYRQALGQGPEFLTYFNYEAQQDKSGLPNDRFSAERPEGSISTLTIQRTEQRDSAMYRCASSLALLLAGGNEQFFGPGTRLTVL.

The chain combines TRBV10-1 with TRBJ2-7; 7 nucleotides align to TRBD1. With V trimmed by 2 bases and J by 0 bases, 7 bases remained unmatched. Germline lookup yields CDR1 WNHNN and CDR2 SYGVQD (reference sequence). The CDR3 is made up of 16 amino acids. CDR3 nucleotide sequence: TGCGCCAGCAGTGAGCGTCGCACAGGGGACTCCTACGAGCAGTACTTC. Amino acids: CASSERRTGDSYEQYF.

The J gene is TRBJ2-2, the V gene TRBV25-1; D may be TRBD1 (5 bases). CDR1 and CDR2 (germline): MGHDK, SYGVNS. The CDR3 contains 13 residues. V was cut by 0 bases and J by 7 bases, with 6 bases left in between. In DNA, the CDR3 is TGTGCCAGCAGTGAATATACAGGCGGGGAGCTGTTTTTT. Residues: CASSEYTGGELFF.